Reported below is one T cell receptor (beta chain). V was pared by 3 bases and J by 0 bases, with 8 bases between. This CDR3 has 15 residues. Germline V gene sequence: CDR1 MNHEY, CDR2 SMNVEV (reference sequence). The unsorted PBMC replicate PCRs were performed with roughly 300 ng DNA, around 27,000 T cell genomes. Sequenced by immunoSEQ multiplex PCR; TCRdb stores in-frame clones only, minus some. The sample yields hundreds of thousands of clones, around 80% seen once. The entry originates in a study of shared clonotypes between healthy human individuals. Sequencing was done on a sample of PBMCs. The TCR was taken from a middle-aged woman in good health. Some clones in this sample may be carry-over from other donors' samples. V and J are TRBV27 and TRBJ2-2; weak D call: TRBD1 (5 bases). The CDR3 nucleotides read TGTGCCAGCAGTTTGCAGGGTCCGAACACCGGGGAGCTGTTTTTT. This codes for CASSLQGPNTGELFF.